The rows below give T cell receptor beta chains drawn from one sample of a study of post-analysis software for immune sequencing data. TCRdb re-called the PCR reads through MiXCR, storing one row per CDR3 protein. Among about 820,000 distinct CDR3 sequences listed, roughly 58% were seen once. Material: blood. All receptors derive from a girl aged 5 to 17 with multiple sclerosis. Both conserved end residues are part of each CDR3. D genes are given only for firm matches.

v_call	j_call	d_call	cdr3_aa
TRBV9	TRBJ1-2	NA	CASSVEEGPNYGYTF
TRBV29-1	TRBJ2-5	TRBD1	CSGGTGNQETQYF
TRBV4-1	TRBJ1-1	NA	CASSQDVIYTEAFF
TRBV12-3/TRBV12-4	TRBJ1-2	NA	CASSSGTHTWGYTF
TRBV4-1	TRBJ2-5	NA	CASSQDQQETQYF
TRBV20-1	TRBJ1-1	TRBD1	CSARVQGVTEAFF
TRBV15	TRBJ2-7	TRBD1	CATSSRSGDRAYEQYF
TRBV10-3	TRBJ2-3	TRBD1	CVISQGGTDTQYF
TRBV12-5	TRBJ2-7	NA	CASGLEGAYEQYF
TRBV10-3	TRBJ1-5	NA	CAISESAQRGNQPQHF
TRBV4-1	TRBJ2-7	TRBD2	CASSQDAGALEQYF
TRBV12-3/TRBV12-4	TRBJ1-2	NA	CASYEAGDGGYTF
TRBV5-6	TRBJ2-7	NA	CASSLVGIAGYEQYF
TRBV30	TRBJ2-5	NA	CAWSATRSPLQETQYF
TRBV29-1	TRBJ2-1	TRBD2	CSVEIQGAGGYNEQFF
TRBV5-6	TRBJ2-1	NA	CASSLDQFTGQFF
TRBV12-3/TRBV12-4	TRBJ2-7	NA	CASSLRDTLGDEQYF
TRBV20-1	TRBJ2-4	TRBD2	CSATSALAGGNIQYF
TRBV5-1	TRBJ2-7	NA	CASSLGLADSYEQYF
TRBV20-1	TRBJ2-7	NA	CSAPLATHEQYF
TRBV12-3/TRBV12-4	TRBJ2-1	NA	CASSRPGGPYNEQFF
TRBV7-9	TRBJ1-2	TRBD1	CASSLYDRGYGYTF
TRBV5-1	TRBJ2-7	TRBD2	CASSPLAESSYEQYF